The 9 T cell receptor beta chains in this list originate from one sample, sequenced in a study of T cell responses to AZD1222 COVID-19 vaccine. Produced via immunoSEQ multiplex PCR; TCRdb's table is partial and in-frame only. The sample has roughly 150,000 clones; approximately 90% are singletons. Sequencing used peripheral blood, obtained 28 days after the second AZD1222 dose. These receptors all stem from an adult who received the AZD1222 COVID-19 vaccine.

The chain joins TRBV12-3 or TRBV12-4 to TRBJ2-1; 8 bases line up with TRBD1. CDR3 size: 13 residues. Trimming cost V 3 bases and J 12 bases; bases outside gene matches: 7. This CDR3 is CASSLGDRKSQFF. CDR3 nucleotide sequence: TGTGCCAGCAGTTTGGGGGACAGGAAGTCGCAGTTCTTC.

The CDR3 protein is CASSLAAYEQYF. CDR3 sequence (DNA): TGTGCCAGCAGCTTAGCGGCGTACGAGCAGTACTTC. The rearrangement uses TRBV7-2 and TRBJ2-7; D unresolved. Between the trimmed V and J ends, which lost 0 bases and 4 bases, there was a span of 4 bases. This CDR3 comprises 12 residues. Looked up from germline, CDR1 is SGHTA and CDR2 is FQGNSA.

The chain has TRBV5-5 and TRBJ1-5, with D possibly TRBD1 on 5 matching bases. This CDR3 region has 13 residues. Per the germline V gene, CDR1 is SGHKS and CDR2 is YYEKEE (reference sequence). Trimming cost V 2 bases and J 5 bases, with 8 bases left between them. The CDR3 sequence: CASSFDSYQPQHF. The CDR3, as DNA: TGTGCCAGCAGCTTCGACAGTTATCAGCCCCAGCATTTT.

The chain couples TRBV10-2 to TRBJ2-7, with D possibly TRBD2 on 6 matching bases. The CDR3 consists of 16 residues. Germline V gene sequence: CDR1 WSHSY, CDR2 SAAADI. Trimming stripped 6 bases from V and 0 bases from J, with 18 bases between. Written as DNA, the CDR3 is TGCGCCAGCAGCGTACTGAGCGGGCGGAGCTCCTACGAGCAGTACTTC. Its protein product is CASSVLSGRSSYEQYF.

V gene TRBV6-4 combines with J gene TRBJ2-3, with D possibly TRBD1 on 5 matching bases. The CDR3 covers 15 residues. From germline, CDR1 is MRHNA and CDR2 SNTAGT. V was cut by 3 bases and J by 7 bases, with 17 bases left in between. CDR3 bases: TGTGCCAGCAGTGAAGGGGCAGGCTCGGGTTATACGCAGTATTTT. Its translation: CASSEGAGSGYTQYF.

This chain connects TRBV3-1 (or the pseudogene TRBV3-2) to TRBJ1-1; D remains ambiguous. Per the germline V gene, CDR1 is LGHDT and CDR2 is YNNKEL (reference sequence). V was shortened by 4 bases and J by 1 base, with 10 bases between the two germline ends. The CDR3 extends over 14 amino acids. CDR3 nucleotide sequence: TGTGCCAGCAGCCCGGCCGGACGGAACACTGAAGCTTTCTTT. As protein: CASSPAGRNTEAFF.

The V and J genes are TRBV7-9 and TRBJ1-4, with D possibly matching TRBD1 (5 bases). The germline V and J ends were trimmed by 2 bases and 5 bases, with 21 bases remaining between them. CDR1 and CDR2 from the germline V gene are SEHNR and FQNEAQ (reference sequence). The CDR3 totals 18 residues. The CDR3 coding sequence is TGTGCCAGCAGCTTAAATGAGGCAGGGCCTAGGGGAAATGAAAAACTGTTTTTT. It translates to CASSLNEAGPRGNEKLFF. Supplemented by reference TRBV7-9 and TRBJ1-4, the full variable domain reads DTGVSQNPRHKITKRGQNVTFRCDPISEHNRLYWYRQTLGQGPEFLTYFQNEAQLEKSRLLSDRFSAERPKGSFSTLEIQRTEQGDSAMYLCASSLNEAGPRGNEKLFFGSGTQLSVL.

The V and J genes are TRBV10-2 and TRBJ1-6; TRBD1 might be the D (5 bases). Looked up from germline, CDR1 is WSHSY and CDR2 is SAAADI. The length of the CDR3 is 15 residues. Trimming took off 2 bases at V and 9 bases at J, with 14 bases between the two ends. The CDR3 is CASSEPGTLPSPLHF. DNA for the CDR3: TGCGCCAGCAGTGAGCCAGGGACCTTACCTTCACCCCTCCACTTT.

CDR3 in amino acids: CASSLTGQGYTEAFF. The CDR3 bases are TGTGCCAGCAGCTTGACAGGCCAGGGGTACACTGAAGCTTTCTTT. The genes are TRBV7-3 and TRBJ1-1; TRBD1 might be the D (6 bases). The V gene's germline CDR1 is SGHTA and CDR2 FQGTGA. The V end lost 3 bases, the J end lost 3 bases, and 14 bases lay between the germline ends. The CDR3 totals 15 residues.